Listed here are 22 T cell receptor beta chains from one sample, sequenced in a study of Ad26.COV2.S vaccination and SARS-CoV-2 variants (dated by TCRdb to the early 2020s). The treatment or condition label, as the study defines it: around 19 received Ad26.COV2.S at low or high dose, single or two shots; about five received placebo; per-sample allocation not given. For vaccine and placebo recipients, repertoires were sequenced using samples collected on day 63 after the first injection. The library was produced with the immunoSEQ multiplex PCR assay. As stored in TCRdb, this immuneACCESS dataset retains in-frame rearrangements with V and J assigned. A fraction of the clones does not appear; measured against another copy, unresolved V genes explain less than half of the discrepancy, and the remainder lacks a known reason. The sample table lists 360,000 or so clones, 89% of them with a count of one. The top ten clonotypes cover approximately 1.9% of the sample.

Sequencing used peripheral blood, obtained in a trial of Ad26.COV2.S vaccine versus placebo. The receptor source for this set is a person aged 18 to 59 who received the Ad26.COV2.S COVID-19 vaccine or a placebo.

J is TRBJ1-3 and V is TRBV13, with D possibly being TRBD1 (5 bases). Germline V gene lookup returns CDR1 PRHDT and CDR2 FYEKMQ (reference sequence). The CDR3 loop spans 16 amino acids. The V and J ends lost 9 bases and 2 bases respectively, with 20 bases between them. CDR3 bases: TGTGCCAGTGGACATACGAAGTCACCCGCTGGAAACACCATATATTTT. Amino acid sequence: CASGHTKSPAGNTIYF.

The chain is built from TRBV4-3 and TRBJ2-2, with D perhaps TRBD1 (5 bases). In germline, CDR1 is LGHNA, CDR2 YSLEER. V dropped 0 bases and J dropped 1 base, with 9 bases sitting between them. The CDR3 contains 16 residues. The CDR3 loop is CASSQDLGQNTGELFF. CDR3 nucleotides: TGCGCCAGCAGCCAAGATCTTGGACAGAACACCGGGGAGCTGTTTTTT.

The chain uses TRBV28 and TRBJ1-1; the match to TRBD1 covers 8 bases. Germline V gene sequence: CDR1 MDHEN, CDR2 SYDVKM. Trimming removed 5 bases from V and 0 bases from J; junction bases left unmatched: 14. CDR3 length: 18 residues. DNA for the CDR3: TGTGCCAGCAGTCCCCGACAGGGGTGGTCAGAATTGAACACTGAAGCTTTCTTT. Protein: CASSPRQGWSELNTEAFF.

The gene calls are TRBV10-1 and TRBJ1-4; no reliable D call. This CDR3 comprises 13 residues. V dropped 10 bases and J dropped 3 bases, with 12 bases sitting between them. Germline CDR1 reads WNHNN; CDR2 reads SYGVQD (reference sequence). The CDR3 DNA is TGCGCCACCTCACCTCAATCTAATGAAAAACTGTTTTTT. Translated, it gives CATSPQSNEKLFF.

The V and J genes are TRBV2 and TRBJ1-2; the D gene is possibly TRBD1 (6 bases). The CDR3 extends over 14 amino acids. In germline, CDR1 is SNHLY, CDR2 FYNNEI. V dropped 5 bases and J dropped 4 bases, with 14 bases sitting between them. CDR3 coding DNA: TGTGCCAGCAGTTTGGTACAGGGCGCCTATGGCTACACCTTC. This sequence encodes CASSLVQGAYGYTF.

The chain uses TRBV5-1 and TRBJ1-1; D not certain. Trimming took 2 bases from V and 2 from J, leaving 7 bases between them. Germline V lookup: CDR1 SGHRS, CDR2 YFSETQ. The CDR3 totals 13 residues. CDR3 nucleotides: TGCGCCAGCAGCTTTCAGGACAACACTGAAGCTTTCTTT. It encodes CASSFQDNTEAFF.

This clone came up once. CDR3: CASETVRLNQPQHF. Here the CDR3 DNA reads TGTGCCAGCGAGACAGTTCGGCTTAATCAGCCCCAGCATTTT. The chain recombines TRBV6-6 with TRBJ1-5, with D perhaps TRBD1 (5 bases). Germline V lookup: CDR1 MNHNY, CDR2 SVGAGI (reference sequence). The CDR3 totals 14 residues. V gave up 8 bases and J gave up 4 bases, with 15 bases separating them.

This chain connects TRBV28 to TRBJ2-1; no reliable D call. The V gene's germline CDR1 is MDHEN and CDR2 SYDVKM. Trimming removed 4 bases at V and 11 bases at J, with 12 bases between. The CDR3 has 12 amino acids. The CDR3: CASSSFHTQQFF. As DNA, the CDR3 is TGTGCCAGCAGTTCCTTCCACACTCAGCAGTTCTTC.

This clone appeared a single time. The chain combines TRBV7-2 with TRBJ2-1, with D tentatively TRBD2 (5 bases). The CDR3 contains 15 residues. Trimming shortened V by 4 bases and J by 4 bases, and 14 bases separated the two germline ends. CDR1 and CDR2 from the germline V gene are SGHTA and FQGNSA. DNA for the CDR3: TGTGCCAGCAGCTGGATCCCGGGGAGATACAATGAGCAGTTCTTC. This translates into CASSWIPGRYNEQFF.

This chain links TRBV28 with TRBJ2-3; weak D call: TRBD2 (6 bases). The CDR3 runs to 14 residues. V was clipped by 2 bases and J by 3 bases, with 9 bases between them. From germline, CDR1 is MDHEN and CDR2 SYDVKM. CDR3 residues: CASSLRGTTDTQYF. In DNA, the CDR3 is TGTGCCAGCAGTTTACGCGGGACTACAGATACGCAGTATTTT.

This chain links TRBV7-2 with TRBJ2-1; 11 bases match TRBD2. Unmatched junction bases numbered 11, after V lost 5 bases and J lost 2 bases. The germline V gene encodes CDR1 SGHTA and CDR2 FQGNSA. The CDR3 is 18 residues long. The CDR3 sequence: CASSPELAGGPPYNEQFF. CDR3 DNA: TGTGCCAGCAGCCCCGAATTAGCGGGAGGGCCGCCCTACAATGAGCAGTTCTTC.

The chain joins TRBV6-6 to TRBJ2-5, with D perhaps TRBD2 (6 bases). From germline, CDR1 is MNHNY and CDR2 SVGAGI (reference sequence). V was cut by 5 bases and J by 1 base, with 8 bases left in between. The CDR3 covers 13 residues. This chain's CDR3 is CASSAGLQETQYF. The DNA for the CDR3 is TGTGCCAGCAGTGCGGGACTCCAAGAGACCCAGTACTTC.

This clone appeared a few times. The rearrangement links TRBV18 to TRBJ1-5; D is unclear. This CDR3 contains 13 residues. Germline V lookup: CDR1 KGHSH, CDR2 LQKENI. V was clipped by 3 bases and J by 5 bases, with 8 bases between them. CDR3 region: CASSPGTDQPQHF. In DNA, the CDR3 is TGTGCCAGCTCACCGGGCACGGATCAGCCCCAGCATTTT.

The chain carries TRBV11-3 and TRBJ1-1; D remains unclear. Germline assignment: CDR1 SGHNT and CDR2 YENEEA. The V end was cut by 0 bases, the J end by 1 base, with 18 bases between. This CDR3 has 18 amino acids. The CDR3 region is CASSLDLGRRTGNTEAFF. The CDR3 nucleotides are TGTGCCAGCAGCTTAGATCTTGGGCGGCGCACGGGGAACACTGAAGCTTTCTTT.

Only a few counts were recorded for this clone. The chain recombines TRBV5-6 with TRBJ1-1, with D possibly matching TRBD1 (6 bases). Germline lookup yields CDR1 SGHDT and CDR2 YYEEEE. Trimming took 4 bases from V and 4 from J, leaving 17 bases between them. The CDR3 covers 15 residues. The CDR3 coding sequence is TGTGCCAGCAGCAAATACAGGGAACCAGGCACTGAAGCTTTCTTT. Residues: CASSKYREPGTEAFF.

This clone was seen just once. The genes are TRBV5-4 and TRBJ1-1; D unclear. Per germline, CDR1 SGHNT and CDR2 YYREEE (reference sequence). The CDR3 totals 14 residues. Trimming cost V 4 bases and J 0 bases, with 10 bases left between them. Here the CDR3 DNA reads TGTGCCAGCAGCCCTCGAGAGGTGAACACTGAAGCTTTCTTT. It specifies CASSPREVNTEAFF. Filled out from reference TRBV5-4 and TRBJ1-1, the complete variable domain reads ETGVTQSPTHLIKTRGQQVTLRCSSQSGHNTVSWYQQALGQGPQFIFQYYREEENGRGNFPPRFSGLQFPNYSSELNVNALELDDSALYLCASSPREVNTEAFFGQGTRLTVV.

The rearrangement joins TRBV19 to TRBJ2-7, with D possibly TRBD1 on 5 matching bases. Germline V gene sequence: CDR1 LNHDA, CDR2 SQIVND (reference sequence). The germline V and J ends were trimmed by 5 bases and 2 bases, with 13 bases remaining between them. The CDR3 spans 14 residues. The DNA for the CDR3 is TGTGCCAGTAGTTCCTCGACAGCTACCTACGAGCAGTACTTC. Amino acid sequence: CASSSSTATYEQYF.

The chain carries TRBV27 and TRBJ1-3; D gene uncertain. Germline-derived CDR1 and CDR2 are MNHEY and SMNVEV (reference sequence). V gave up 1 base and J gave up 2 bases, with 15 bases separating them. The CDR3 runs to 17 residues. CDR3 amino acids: CASSLYPSPSTGNTIYF. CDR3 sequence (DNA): TGTGCCAGCAGTTTATACCCCTCCCCCTCTACTGGAAACACCATATATTTT.

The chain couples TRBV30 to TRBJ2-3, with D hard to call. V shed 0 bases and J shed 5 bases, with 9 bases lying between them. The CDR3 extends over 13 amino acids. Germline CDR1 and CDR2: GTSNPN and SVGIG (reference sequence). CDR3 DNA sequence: TGTGCCTGGAGTGTTGGGCGGCTAGATACGCAGTATTTT. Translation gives CAWSVGRLDTQYF.

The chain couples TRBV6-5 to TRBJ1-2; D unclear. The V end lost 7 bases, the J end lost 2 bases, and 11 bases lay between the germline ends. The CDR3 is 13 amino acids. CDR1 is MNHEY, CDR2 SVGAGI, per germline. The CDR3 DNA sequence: TGTGCCAGCACCCGGGAACCGAACTATGGCTACACCTTC. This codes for CASTREPNYGYTF.

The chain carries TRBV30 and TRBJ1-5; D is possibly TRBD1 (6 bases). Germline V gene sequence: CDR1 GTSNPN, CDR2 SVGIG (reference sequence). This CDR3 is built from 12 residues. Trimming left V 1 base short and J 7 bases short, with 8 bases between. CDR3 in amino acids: CAWSAQGQPQHF. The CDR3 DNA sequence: TGTGCCTGGAGTGCACAGGGACAGCCCCAGCATTTT.

In nucleotides, the CDR3 is TGTGCCAGCAGTTTACTCGGTGGCTACACCTTC. It yields the protein CASSLLGGYTF. The chain combines TRBV12-3 or TRBV12-4 with TRBJ1-2; D is uncertain. This CDR3 spans 11 amino acids. V lost 2 bases, J lost 7 bases, and 5 bases lay in between.